The present entry profiles one T cell receptor (beta chain) with its context. The antigen is unknown. This was the immunoSEQ version 4 assay in survey mode. Method: immunoSEQ multiplex PCR; TCRdb's copy keeps in-frame clones and lacks some. The top ten hold 3.3% of the sample, which has 45,000 or so clones, about 87% seen once. The data are from a study of persistence of HIV-infected CD4 T cells. About the study: Up to about 180 mL blood was drawn at multiple time points; a couple of donors had single-time leukapheresis.

Cells were stimulated nonspecifically with anti-CD3/anti-CD28 magnetic beads. CD4+ T cells upregulating both CD40 ligand and CD69 were sorted as responding cells. These HIV-1-infected adults initiated suppressive ART in chronic infection. General study findings and limits: Degenerate expanded CDR3beta sequences were enriched among CMV- and Gag-responding cells.

This clonotype was sampled from an adult woman with HIV who was CMV-seropositive. This specimen was CD4+ T cells sorted from PBMCs after 18-hour stimulation, taken from a patient who received antiretroviral therapy.

The CDR3 coding sequence is TGCGCCAGCAGCATTAGGAATACCGGGGAGCTGTTTTTT. It specifies CASSIRNTGELFF. The chain combines TRBV5-1 with TRBJ2-2, with D unresolved. The CDR3 consists of 13 residues. V shed 4 bases and J shed 5 bases, with 9 bases lying between them. The germline V gene has CDR1 SGHRS and CDR2 YFSETQ.